The T cell receptor (beta chain) under discussion was sequenced for a study of PD-L1 blockade in urothelial cancer. Looking at the study overall: Males with urothelial cancer arising in the bladder constituted twenty-five of the 29 patients. The median T cell count across tumor samples was 1,402.

The germline V gene has CDR1 SGDLS and CDR2 YYNGEE. The CDR3 has 15 residues. The ends were cut back, 5 bases at V and 8 bases at J, with 19 bases in the middle. This clone was counted between two and nine times. The target antigen is unknown. Study results and caveats: Where patients had durable benefit, tumor-infiltrating T lymphocytes were more plentiful.

Spiking each PCR with synthetic TCR analog templates was performed. TCRdb's table, derived via immunoSEQ multiplex PCR, lists solely in-frame clones and lacks some. The profile shows nearly 2,500 clones, around a third of them singletons. This TCR came from a man aged 55-75 years with urothelial cancer. The chain combines TRBV9 with TRBJ1-4; D is perhaps TRBD1 (5 bases). The material was tumor tissue, obtained before atezolizumab (anti-PD-L1) treatment. The CDR3, as DNA: TGTGCCAGCAGTAAGGACGCGAGGGGTGACGAAAAACTGTTTTTT. It yields the protein CASSKDARGDEKLFF.